A single sample is the source of the 18 T cell receptor beta chains below, sequenced in a study of regulatory T cells in long-lasting Graves disease. Time point: newly diagnosed GD, antithyroid drugs for less than 3 months. From RNA extracted from PBMCs, the TCR library was made. Through Arm-PCR of CDR3 regions and iRepertoire HTBI primers, TCR beta libraries were built. TCRdb called the multiplex PCR reads again in MiXCR, with one record for every CDR3 protein. The sample has roughly 420,000 distinct CDR3 sequences, 13% to 15% seen once; the top ten hold roughly 18%. The data also belong to a second study, concerning T cells in Graves' hyperthyroidism and ophthalmopathy.

The sequencing here drew on peripheral blood mononuclear cells (PBMCs), taken at new diagnosis, from a patient treated with antithyroid drugs. Receptors originate from a woman in her forties or fifties with Graves disease.

This clonotype was counted only a few times. This may stem from a read error, because a much larger clone lies one nucleotide away. This chain uses TRBV30 with TRBJ1-1; D is undetermined. This CDR3 region has 13 residues. Germline assignment: CDR1 GTSNPN and CDR2 SVGIG (reference sequence). The CDR3: CAWGVIEGTEAFF. The CDR3 DNA reads TGTGCCTGGGGTGTAATCGAGGGCACTGAAGCTTTCTTT.

This chain links TRBV30 with TRBJ1-3; D is unclear. The germline CDR1 and CDR2 sequences are GTSNPN and SVGIG (reference sequence). The CDR3 length is 14 residues. V was shortened by 3 bases and J by 3 bases, with 12 bases between the two germline ends. The CDR3, as DNA: TGTGCCTGGAGGACGGGAAACTTTGGAAACACCATATATTTT. Its protein product is CAWRTGNFGNTIYF.

This clonotype has at least ten counts. J is TRBJ2-3 and V is TRBV7-2; 12 bases are a match to TRBD2. Unmatched junction bases numbered 6, after V lost 8 bases and J lost 0 bases. Germline V gene data show CDR1 as SGHTA and CDR2 as FQGNSA. This CDR3 has 16 residues. CDR3 sequence: CASPRTSGASTDTQYF. In DNA form, the CDR3 reads TGTGCCAGCCCCCGGACTAGCGGGGCAAGCACAGATACGCAGTATTTT.

The sample holds many counts of this clonotype. This chain uses TRBV28 with TRBJ2-1, with 8 bases lining up with TRBD2. CDR1 is MDHEN and CDR2 is SYDVKM in the germline V gene. J was trimmed by 7 bases and V by 4 bases; bases with no gene match: 0. The CDR3 length is 12 residues. The CDR3 here is CASSSSGNEQFF. The CDR3 nucleotides are TGTGCCAGCAGTTCTAGCGGGAATGAGCAGTTCTTC. The variable domain in full, completed from reference TRBV28 and TRBJ2-1, reads DVKVTQSSRYLVKRTGEKVFLECVQDMDHENMFWYRQDPGLGLRLIYFSYDVKMKEKGDIPEGYSVSREKKERFSLILESASTNQTSMYLCASSSSGNEQFFGPGTRLTVL.

This clonotype was observed a handful of times. This chain joins TRBV25-1 and TRBJ1-5; TRBD1 might be the D (6 bases). V dropped 1 base and J dropped 5 bases, with 21 bases sitting between them. The CDR3 covers 18 residues. In germline, CDR1 is MGHDK, CDR2 SYGVNS. CDR3 loop: CASSELVRSAGEDQPQHF. The CDR3 DNA follows: TGTGCCAGCAGTGAATTAGTTAGGTCGGCAGGGGAGGATCAGCCCCAGCATTTT.

This clonotype has ten or more counts. In nucleotides, the CDR3 is TGTGCCAGCAAGGGGTCGGTAGGGTCGTTGATTCAGCCCCAGCATTTT. Amino acids: CASKGSVGSLIQPQHF. The V call is TRBV2, the J call TRBJ1-5, with D tentatively TRBD1 (5 bases). Per the germline V gene, CDR1 is SNHLY and CDR2 is FYNNEI. Trimming pared 7 bases from V and 6 bases from J, leaving 22 bases between. There are 16 residues in the CDR3.

The chain combines TRBV9 with TRBJ2-1; D call uncertain. From germline, CDR1 is SGDLS and CDR2 YYNGEE. V lost 4 bases to trimming and J lost 5 bases, with 16 bases between them. The CDR3 loop spans 15 amino acids. CDR3 DNA sequence: TGTGCCAGCAGCCCAAGATTCTCGGCACACAATGAGCAGTTCTTC. This codes for CASSPRFSAHNEQFF. Looking up the rest from reference TRBV9 and TRBJ2-1 gives the full variable domain: DSGVTQTPKHLITATGQRVTLRCSPRSGDLSVYWYQQSLDQGLQFLIQYYNGEERAKGNILERFSAQQFPDLHSELNLSSLELGDSALYFCASSPRFSAHNEQFFGPGTRLTVL.

The genes are TRBV3-1 and TRBJ2-2, with 7 bases aligning to TRBD2. Germline values: CDR1 LGHDT, CDR2 YNNKEL (reference sequence). The CDR3 is made up of 17 amino acids. V gave up 2 bases and J gave up 5 bases; unmatched junction bases: 11. DNA of the CDR3: TGTGCCAGCAGCCAACTAGGGAGGGTGATTCAAACCGGGGAGCTGTTTTTT. This sequence encodes CASSQLGRVIQTGELFF.

The sample holds many counts of this clonotype. Mismatch with germline at one junction end may stem from a read error. J is TRBJ1-1 and V is TRBV5-1; D not certain. Germline loops: CDR1 SGHRS, CDR2 YFSETQ. The CDR3 loop spans 14 amino acids. CDR3 region: CASSLRTVNTEAFF. CDR3 sequence (DNA): TGTGCCAGCAGCCTTCGGACGGTTAACACTGAAGCTTTCTTT.

Comment on this clonotype: A far larger clone is only one base removed, so a read error is likely. The J gene is TRBJ2-3, the V gene TRBV11-3; tentative D call: TRBD2 (6 bases). The germline gives CDR1 SGHNT, CDR2 YENEEA. The CDR3 contains 12 residues. CDR3 DNA sequence: TGTGCCAGCGCCGTCGGAGGGACTGAATCTTTCTTT. Encoded protein: CASAVGGTESFF.

A note on this clonotype: This may be a read error, as it is one base from a much larger clone. The V call is TRBV20-1, the J call TRBJ2-1, with TRBD2 matching 10 bases. The CDR3 contains 15 residues. The germline V gene encodes CDR1 DFQATT and CDR2 SNEGSKA (reference sequence). For the CDR3, the DNA is TGCGGTGCTCCCACGAGCGGGAGGGTTTGGAATGAGCAGTTCTTC. It yields the protein CGAPTSGRVWNEQFF.

This clonotype was seen at least ten times. The chain combines TRBV7-3 with TRBJ2-7; possibly TRBD2 for D (7 bases). The CDR3 consists of 15 residues. The V end was cut by 3 bases, the J end by 2 bases, with 14 bases between. Germline V gene data show CDR1 as SGHTA and CDR2 as FQGTGA. The CDR3: CASSFGRGLPYEQYF. The CDR3 coding sequence is TGTGCCAGCAGCTTCGGGCGGGGGCTGCCCTACGAGCAGTACTTC.

This clonotype occurred many times. The chain combines TRBV20-1 with TRBJ2-1; 7 bases agree with TRBD2. V shed 0 bases, J shed 0 bases, and the junction held 5 bases outside the gene matches. Germline CDR1 reads DFQATT; CDR2 reads SNEGSKA (reference sequence). The CDR3 loop spans 16 amino acids. The CDR3 sequence: CSARDPSGSSYNEQFF. The DNA for the CDR3 is TGCAGTGCTAGAGATCCTAGCGGAAGCTCCTACAATGAGCAGTTCTTC.

Many counts were recorded for this clonotype. The genes are TRBV27 and TRBJ1-1; perhaps TRBD1 as D (5 bases). The CDR3 covers 14 residues. V lost 5 bases, J lost 0 bases, and 10 bases lay in between. CDR1 is MNHEY and CDR2 is SMNVEV in the germline V gene (reference sequence). The chain's CDR3 is CASSAYRMNTEAFF. CDR3 nucleotide sequence: TGTGCCAGCAGTGCCTACAGGATGAACACTGAAGCTTTCTTT.

This clonotype was detected many times. This sequence joins TRBV6-2 or TRBV6-3 and TRBJ1-1; maybe TRBD1 (6 bases). Germline V gene data show CDR1 as MNHEY and CDR2 as SVGEGT. Trimming took off 7 bases at V and 7 bases at J, with 16 bases between the two ends. This CDR3 comprises 13 residues. CDR3 in amino acids: CASKDTGSGEAFF. The CDR3 nucleotides read TGTGCCAGCAAGGACACAGGGAGCGGTGAAGCTTTCTTT.

The rearrangement joins TRBV19 to TRBJ2-7; 7 positions agree with TRBD1. V lost 4 bases and J lost 3; bases outside the gene matches: 6. This CDR3 is built from 14 residues. Germline lookup yields CDR1 LNHDA and CDR2 SQIVND (reference sequence). For the CDR3, the DNA is TGTGCCAGTAGTACCCGACAGGGCGACTACGAGCAGTACTTC. Translated, it gives CASSTRQGDYEQYF.

The V gene is TRBV24-1, the J gene TRBJ1-4; no definite D call. V was cut by 3 bases and J by 10 bases, with 11 bases left in between. The germline gives CDR1 KGHDR, CDR2 SFDVKD. The CDR3 contains 13 residues. The CDR3 DNA reads TGTGCCACCAGTGATGAAGGTGTAGGAAAACTGTTTTTT. Translating gives CATSDEGVGKLFF.

The gene calls are TRBV19 and TRBJ2-7, with 12 bases fitting TRBD2. The CDR3 consists of 14 residues. Germline lookup yields CDR1 LNHDA and CDR2 SQIVND (reference sequence). V was clipped by 5 bases and J by 2 bases; unmatched bases: 1. The CDR3 loop is CASSGLAGPYEQYF. The CDR3 DNA reads as TGTGCCAGTAGTGGACTAGCGGGACCCTACGAGCAGTACTTC.